A single sample is the source of the 8 T cell receptor beta chains below, sequenced in a study of T cell responses to AZD1222 COVID-19 vaccine. TCRdb's table, derived via immunoSEQ multiplex PCR, lists solely in-frame clones and lacks some. Among about 150,000 clones, about 93% were seen once, and the ten largest hold 1.3%. This sample comprised peripheral blood, obtained on day 0 of AZD1222 vaccination. These TCRs come from an adult in good health.

This clone was seen a single time. The rearrangement uses TRBV6-5 and TRBJ1-1; 7 positions agree with TRBD1. The CDR3 is 13 residues long. Germline values: CDR1 MNHEY, CDR2 SVGAGI. Unmatched junction bases numbered 6, after V lost 5 bases and J lost 6 bases. The CDR3 loop reads CASSTRDSSEAFF. The CDR3 region has the DNA TGTGCCAGCAGTACAAGGGACAGTTCTGAAGCTTTCTTT.

V gene TRBV29-1 combines with J gene TRBJ1-1; maybe TRBD1 (5 bases). Per the germline V gene, CDR1 is SQVTM and CDR2 is ANQGSEA. This CDR3 is built from 10 residues. V was trimmed by 7 bases and J by 10 bases, leaving 13 bases between them. As DNA, the CDR3 is TGCAGCGGTGGGACCGCCGGAGCTTTCTTT. The encoded protein is CSGGTAGAFF.

The chain combines TRBV4-2 with TRBJ1-5, with 8 bases that match TRBD1. Germline assignment: CDR1 LGHNA and CDR2 YNFKEQ. The CDR3 runs 14 residues. V shed 5 bases, J shed 2 bases, and the junction held 2 bases outside the gene matches. CDR3 sequence (DNA): TGTGCCAGCAGCGAGACAGGGGGCAATCAGCCCCAGCATTTT. Protein: CASSETGGNQPQHF.

The J gene is TRBJ1-2, the V gene TRBV9; D is unresolved. Trimming took 6 bases from V and 4 from J, leaving 16 bases between them. The CDR3 runs 14 residues. CDR1 SGDLS and CDR2 YYNGEE come from the germline V gene. The CDR3 DNA reads as TGTGCCAGCAACCTGAGTCCACAGTTCTATGGCTACACCTTC. This sequence encodes CASNLSPQFYGYTF.

The chain combines TRBV11-2 with TRBJ1-4, with D hard to call. Germline V gene sequence: CDR1 SGHAT, CDR2 FQNNGV. The CDR3 has 11 amino acids. V was trimmed by 0 bases and J by 11 bases, leaving 4 bases between them. In nucleotides, the CDR3 is TGTGCCAGCAGCTTAGAAGGGAAACTGTTTTTT. Translation gives CASSLEGKLFF.

The chain carries TRBV18 and TRBJ2-3; 14 bases fit TRBD2. The J segment lost 9 bases and the V segment lost 3 bases, leaving 2 bases of the junction unmatched. The length of the CDR3 is 14 residues. Germline values: CDR1 KGHSH, CDR2 LQKENI. The CDR3 spells CASSPGLAGGTQYF. The CDR3 DNA reads as TGTGCCAGCTCACCCGGACTAGCGGGAGGAACGCAGTATTTT.

The CDR3: CASSQESDRNYGYTF. CDR3 in DNA: TGTGCCAGCAGCCAAGAGAGCGACAGAAACTATGGCTACACCTTC. The chain recombines TRBV6-2 or TRBV6-3 with TRBJ1-2; possibly TRBD1 for D (5 bases). Germline loops: CDR1 MNHEY, CDR2 SVGEGT. V was shortened by 6 bases and J by 2 bases, with 16 bases between the two germline ends. This CDR3 contains 15 residues.

The V gene is TRBV19, the J gene TRBJ1-4, with no clear D. The CDR3 runs to 15 residues. Trimming removed 7 bases from V and 0 bases from J, with 12 bases in between. Germline lookup yields CDR1 LNHDA and CDR2 SQIVND (reference sequence). CDR3 loop: CASTGRLTTNEKLFF. CDR3 bases: TGTGCCAGTACCGGCAGGCTTACAACTAATGAAAAACTGTTTTTT.